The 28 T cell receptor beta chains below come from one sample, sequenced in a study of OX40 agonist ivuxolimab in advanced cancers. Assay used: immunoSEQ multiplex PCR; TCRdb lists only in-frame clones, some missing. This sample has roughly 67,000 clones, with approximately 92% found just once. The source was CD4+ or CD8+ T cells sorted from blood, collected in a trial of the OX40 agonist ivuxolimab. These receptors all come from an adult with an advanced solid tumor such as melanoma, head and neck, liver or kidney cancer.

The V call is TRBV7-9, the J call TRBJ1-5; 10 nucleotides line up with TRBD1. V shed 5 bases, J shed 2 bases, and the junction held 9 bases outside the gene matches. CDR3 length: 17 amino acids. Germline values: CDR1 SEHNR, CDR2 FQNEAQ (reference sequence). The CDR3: CASSPDRGGFGNQPQHF. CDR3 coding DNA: TGTGCCAGCAGCCCGGACAGGGGGGGTTTCGGCAATCAGCCCCAGCATTTT.

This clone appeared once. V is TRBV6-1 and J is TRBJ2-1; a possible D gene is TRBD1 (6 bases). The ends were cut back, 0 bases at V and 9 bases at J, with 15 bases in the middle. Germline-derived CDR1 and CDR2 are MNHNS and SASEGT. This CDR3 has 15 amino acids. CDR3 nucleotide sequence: TGTGCCAGCAGTGAAGCGCCGACAGGATTCACTGAGCAGTTCTTC. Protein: CASSEAPTGFTEQFF.

CDR3 amino acids: CASSLALGVSYEQYF. The CDR3 DNA reads TGTGCCAGCAGCTTAGCGCTTGGGGTTTCCTACGAGCAGTACTTC. This chain joins TRBV7-6 and TRBJ2-7; D ambiguous. Trimming removed 0 bases from V and 1 base from J, with 10 bases in between. Germline V gene lookup returns CDR1 SGHVS and CDR2 FNYEAQ. The CDR3 runs 15 residues.

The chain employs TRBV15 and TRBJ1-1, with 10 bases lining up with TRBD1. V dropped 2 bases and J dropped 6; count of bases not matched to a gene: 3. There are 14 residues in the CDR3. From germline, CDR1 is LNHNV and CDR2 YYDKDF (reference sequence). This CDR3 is CATSRRTGGAEAFF. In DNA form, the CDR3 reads TGTGCCACCAGCAGAAGGACAGGGGGGGCTGAAGCTTTCTTT. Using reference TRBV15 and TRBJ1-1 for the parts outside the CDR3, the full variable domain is DAMVIQNPRYQVTQFGKPVTLSCSQTLNHNVMYWYQQKSSQAPKLLFHYYDKDFNNEADTPDNFQSRRPNTSFCFLDIRSPGLGDTAMYLCATSRRTGGAEAFFGQGTRLTVV.

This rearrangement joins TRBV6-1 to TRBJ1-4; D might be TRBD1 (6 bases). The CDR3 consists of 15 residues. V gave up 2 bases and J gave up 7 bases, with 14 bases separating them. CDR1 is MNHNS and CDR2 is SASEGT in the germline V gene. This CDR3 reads CASSEQNRESEKLFF. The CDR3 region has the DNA TGTGCCAGCAGTGAACAAAACAGGGAAAGTGAAAAACTGTTTTTT.

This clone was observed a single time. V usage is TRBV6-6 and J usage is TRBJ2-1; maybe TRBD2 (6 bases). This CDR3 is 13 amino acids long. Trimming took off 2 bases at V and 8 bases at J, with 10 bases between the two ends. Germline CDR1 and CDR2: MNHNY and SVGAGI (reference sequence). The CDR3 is CASSYVASDEQFF. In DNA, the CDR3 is TGTGCCAGCAGTTACGTGGCTAGCGATGAGCAGTTCTTC.

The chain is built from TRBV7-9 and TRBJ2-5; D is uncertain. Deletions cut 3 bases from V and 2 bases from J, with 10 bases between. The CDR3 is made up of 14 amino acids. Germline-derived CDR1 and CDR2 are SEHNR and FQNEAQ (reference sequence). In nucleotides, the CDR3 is TGTGCCAGCAGCTTTGAGACCCTTCAAGAGACCCAGTACTTC. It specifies CASSFETLQETQYF.

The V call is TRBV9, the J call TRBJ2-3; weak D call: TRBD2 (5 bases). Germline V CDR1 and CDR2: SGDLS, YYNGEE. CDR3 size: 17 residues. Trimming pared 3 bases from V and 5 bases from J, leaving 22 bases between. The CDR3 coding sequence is TGTGCCAGCAGCGGTAAGATAACGCCGGGATCTGGAGATACGCAGTATTTT. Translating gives CASSGKITPGSGDTQYF.

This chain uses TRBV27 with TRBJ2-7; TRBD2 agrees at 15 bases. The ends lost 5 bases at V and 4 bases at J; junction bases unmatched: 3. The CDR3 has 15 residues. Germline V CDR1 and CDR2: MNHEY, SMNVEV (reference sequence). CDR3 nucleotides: TGTGCCAGCAGTCCGGGACTAGCGGGGGGATACGAGCAGTACTTC. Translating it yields CASSPGLAGGYEQYF.

CDR3 bases: TGTGCCAGCAGTCCTATGGCGGGGGAGGCCACAGATACGCAGTATTTT. This gives the protein CASSPMAGEATDTQYF. This chain links TRBV6-6 with TRBJ2-3; TRBD2 agrees at 7 bases. The CDR3 is made up of 16 amino acids. J lost 2 bases, V lost 5 bases, and 10 bases had no gene match. Germline CDR1 is MNHNY and CDR2 is SVGAGI (reference sequence).

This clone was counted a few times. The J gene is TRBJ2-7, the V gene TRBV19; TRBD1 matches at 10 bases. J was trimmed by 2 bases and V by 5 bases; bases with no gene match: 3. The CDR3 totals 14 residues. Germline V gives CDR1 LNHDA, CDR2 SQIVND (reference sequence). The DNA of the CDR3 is TGTGCCAGTAGTGCCGGGACAGGGGCCTACGAGCAGTACTTC. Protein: CASSAGTGAYEQYF.

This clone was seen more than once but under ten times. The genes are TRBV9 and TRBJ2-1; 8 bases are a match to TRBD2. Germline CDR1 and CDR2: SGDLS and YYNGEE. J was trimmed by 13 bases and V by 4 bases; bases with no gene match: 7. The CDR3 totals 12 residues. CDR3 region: CASSRAGVDQFF. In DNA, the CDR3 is TGTGCCAGCAGCCGAGCGGGAGTAGATCAGTTCTTC.

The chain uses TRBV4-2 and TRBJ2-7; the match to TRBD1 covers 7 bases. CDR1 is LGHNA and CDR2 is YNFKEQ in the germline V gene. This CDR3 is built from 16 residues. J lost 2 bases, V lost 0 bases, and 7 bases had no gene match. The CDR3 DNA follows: TGTGCCAGCAGCCAAGATCCGGACAGGACCCCCTACGAGCAGTACTTC. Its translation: CASSQDPDRTPYEQYF.

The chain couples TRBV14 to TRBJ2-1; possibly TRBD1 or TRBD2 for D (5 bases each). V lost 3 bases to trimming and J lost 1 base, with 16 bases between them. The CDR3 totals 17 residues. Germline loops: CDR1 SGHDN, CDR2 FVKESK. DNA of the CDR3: TGTGCCAGCAGCCATGGGGGTGGGCTAGCATCCTACAATGAGCAGTTCTTC. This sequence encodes CASSHGGGLASYNEQFF. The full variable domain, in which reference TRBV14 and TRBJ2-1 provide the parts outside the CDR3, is EAGVTQFPSHSVIEKGQTVTLRCDPISGHDNLYWYRRVMGKEIKFLLHFVKESKQDESGMPNNRFLAERTGGTYSTLKVQPAELEDSGVYFCASSHGGGLASYNEQFFGPGTRLTVL.

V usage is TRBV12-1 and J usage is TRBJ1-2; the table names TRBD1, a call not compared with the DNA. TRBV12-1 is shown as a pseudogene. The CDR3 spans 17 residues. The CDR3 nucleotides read TGTGCCAGCAGCCCGGTATCCAACGGGACAGCCTCGCGGGACTACACCTTC. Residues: CASSPVSNGTASRDYTF.

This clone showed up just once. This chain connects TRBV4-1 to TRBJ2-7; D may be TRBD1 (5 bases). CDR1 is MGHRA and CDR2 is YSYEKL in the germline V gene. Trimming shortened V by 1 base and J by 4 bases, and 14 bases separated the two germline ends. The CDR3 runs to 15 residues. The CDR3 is CASSQGQGPPYEQYF. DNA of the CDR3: TGCGCCAGCAGCCAAGGCCAGGGTCCCCCTTACGAGCAGTACTTC.

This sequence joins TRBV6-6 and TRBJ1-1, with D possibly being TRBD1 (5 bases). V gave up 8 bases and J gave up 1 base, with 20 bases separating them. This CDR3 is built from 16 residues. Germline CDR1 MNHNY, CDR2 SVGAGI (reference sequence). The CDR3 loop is CASSRPLRGENTEAFF. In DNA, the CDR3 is TGTGCCAGCTCACGTCCCCTGAGGGGAGAGAACACTGAAGCTTTCTTT.

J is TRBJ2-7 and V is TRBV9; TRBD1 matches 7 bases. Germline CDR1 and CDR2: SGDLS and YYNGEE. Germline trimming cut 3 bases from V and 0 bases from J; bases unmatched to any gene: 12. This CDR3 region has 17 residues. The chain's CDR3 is CASSAPEGQSHSYEQYF. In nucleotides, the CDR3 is TGTGCCAGCAGCGCCCCCGAGGGACAGAGCCACTCCTACGAGCAGTACTTC. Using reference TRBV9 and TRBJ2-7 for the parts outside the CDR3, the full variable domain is DSGVTQTPKHLITATGQRVTLRCSPRSGDLSVYWYQQSLDQGLQFLIQYYNGEERAKGNILERFSAQQFPDLHSELNLSSLELGDSALYFCASSAPEGQSHSYEQYFGPGTRLTVT.

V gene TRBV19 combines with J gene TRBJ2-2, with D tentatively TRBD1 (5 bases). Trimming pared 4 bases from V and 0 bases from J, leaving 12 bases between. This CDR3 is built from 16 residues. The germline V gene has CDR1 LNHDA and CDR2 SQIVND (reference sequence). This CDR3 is CASSSQGVTNTGELFF. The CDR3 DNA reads TGTGCCAGTAGTAGTCAGGGCGTTACGAACACCGGGGAGCTGTTTTTT.

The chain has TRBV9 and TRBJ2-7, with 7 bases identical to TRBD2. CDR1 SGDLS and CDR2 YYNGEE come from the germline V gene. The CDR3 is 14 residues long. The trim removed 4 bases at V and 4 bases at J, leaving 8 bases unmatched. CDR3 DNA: TGTGCCAGCAGCCCAGGCGGTAGCGGGTACGAGCAGTACTTC. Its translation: CASSPGGSGYEQYF.

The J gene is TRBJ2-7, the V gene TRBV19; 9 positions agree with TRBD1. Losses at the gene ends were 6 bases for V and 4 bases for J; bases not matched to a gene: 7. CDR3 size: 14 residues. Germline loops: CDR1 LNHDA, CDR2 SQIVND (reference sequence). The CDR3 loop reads CASSLTGQGYEQYF. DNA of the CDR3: TGTGCCAGTAGCTTAACGGGACAGGGTTACGAGCAGTACTTC.

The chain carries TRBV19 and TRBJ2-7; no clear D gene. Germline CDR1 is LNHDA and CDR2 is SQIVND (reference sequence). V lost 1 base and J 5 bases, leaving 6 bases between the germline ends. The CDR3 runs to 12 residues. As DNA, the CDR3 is TGTGCCAGTAGTATAGGGATGCACGAGCAGTACTTC. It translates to CASSIGMHEQYF.

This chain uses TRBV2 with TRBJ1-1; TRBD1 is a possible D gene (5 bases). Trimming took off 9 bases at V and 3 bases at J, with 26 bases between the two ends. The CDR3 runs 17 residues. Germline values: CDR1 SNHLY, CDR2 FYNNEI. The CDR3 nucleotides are TGTGCCAGGGCGATATGGGGGAGGACAAGAAAGGACACTGAAGCTTTCTTT. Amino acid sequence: CARAIWGRTRKDTEAFF.

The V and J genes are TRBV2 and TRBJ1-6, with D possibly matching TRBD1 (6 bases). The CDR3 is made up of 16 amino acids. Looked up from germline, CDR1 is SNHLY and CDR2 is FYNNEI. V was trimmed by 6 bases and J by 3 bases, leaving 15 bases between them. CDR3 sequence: CASSDTGQYYNSPLHF. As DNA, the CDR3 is TGTGCCAGCAGCGACACCGGACAGTACTATAATTCACCCCTCCACTTT.

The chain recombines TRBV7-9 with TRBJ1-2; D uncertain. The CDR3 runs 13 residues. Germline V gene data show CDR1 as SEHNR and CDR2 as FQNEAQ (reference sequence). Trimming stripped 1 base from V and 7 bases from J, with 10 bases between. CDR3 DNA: TGTGCCAGCAGCTTAGGAGGGAATCCTGGCTACACCTTC. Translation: CASSLGGNPGYTF. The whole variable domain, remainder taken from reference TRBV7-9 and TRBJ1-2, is DTGVSQNPRHKITKRGQNVTFRCDPISEHNRLYWYRQTLGQGPEFLTYFQNEAQLEKSRLLSDRFSAERPKGSFSTLEIQRTEQGDSAMYLCASSLGGNPGYTFGSGTRLTVV.

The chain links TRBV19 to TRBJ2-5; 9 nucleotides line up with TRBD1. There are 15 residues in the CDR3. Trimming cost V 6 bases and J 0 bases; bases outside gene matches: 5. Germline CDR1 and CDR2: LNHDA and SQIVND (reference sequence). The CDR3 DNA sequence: TGTGCCAGTAGCATCGGACAGGGGCACCAAGAGACCCAGTACTTC. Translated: CASSIGQGHQETQYF. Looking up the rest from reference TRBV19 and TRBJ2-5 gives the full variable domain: DGGITQSPKYLFRKEGQNVTLSCEQNLNHDAMYWYRQDPGQGLRLIYYSQIVNDFQKGDIAEGYSVSREKKESFPLTVTSAQKNPTAFYLCASSIGQGHQETQYFGPGTRLLVL.

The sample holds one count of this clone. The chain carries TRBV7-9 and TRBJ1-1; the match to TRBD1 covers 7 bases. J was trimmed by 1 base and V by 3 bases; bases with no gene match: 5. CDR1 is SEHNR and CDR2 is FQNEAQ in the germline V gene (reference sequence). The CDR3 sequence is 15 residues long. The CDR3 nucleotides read TGTGCCAGCAGCTTTCCGACAGGGACGAACACTGAAGCTTTCTTT. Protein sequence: CASSFPTGTNTEAFF.

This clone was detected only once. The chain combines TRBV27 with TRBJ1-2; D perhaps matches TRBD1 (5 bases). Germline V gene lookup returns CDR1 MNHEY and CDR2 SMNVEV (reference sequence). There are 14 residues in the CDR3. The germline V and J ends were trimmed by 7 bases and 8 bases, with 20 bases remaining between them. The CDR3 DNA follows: TGTGCCAGCAAGACCAGGGAAGCCATAGAAGGCTACACCTTC. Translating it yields CASKTREAIEGYTF.